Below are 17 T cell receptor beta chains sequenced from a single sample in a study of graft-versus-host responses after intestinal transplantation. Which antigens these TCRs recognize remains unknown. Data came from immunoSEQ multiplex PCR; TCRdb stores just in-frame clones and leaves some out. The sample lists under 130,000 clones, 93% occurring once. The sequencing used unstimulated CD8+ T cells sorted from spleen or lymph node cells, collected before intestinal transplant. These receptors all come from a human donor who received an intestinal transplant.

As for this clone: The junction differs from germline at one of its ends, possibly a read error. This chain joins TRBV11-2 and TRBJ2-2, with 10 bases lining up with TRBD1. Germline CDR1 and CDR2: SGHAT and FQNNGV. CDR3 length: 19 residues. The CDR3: CASSLDRASGQGNPGELFF. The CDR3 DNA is TGTGCCAGCAGCTTAGATAGGGCGTCGGGACAGGGGAACCCCGGGGAGCTGTTTTTT.

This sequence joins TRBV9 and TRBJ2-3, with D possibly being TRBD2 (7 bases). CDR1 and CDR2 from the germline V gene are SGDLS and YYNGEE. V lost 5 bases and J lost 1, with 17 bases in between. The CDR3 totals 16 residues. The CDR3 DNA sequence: TGTGCCAGCAGTCCGTTGGGGGGGGGCGGCACAGATACGCAGTATTTT. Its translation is CASSPLGGGGTDTQYF.

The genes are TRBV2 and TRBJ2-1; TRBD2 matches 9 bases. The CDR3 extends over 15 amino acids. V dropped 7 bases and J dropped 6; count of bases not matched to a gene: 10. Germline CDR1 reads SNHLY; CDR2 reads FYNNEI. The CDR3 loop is CASILSGGPGNEQFF. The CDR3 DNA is TGTGCCAGCATATTGAGCGGGGGGCCAGGCAATGAGCAGTTCTTC.

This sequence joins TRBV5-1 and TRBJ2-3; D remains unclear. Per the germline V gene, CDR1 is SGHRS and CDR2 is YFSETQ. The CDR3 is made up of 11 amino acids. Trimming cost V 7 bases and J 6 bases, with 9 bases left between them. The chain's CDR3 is CASQLVDTQYF. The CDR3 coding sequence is TGCGCCAGCCAGTTAGTCGATACGCAGTATTTT. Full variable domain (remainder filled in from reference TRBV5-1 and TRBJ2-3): KAGVTQTPRYLIKTRGQQVTLSCSPISGHRSVSWYQQTPGQGLQFLFEYFSETQRNKGNFPGRFSGRQFSNSRSEMNVSTLELGDSALYLCASQLVDTQYFGPGTRLTVL.

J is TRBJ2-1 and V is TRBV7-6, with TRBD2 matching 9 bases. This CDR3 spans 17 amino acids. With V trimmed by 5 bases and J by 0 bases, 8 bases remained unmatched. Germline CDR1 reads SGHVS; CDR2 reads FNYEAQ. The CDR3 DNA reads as TGTGCCAGCAGCCCATCCCCGGGACTAGCCTCCTACAATGAGCAGTTCTTC. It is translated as CASSPSPGLASYNEQFF.

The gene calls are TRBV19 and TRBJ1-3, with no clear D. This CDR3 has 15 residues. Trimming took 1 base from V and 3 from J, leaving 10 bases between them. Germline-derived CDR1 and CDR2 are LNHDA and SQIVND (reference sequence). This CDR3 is CASSIAVQIGNTIYF. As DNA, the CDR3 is TGTGCCAGTAGTATAGCTGTTCAGATTGGAAACACCATATATTTT.

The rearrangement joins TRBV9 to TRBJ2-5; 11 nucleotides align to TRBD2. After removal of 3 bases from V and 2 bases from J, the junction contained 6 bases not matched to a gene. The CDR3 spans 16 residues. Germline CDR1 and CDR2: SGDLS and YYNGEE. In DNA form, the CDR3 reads TGTGCCAGCAGCGCACACGGGACTAGCGGACAAGAGACCCAGTACTTC. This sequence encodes CASSAHGTSGQETQYF. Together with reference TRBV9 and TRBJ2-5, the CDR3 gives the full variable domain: DSGVTQTPKHLITATGQRVTLRCSPRSGDLSVYWYQQSLDQGLQFLIQYYNGEERAKGNILERFSAQQFPDLHSELNLSSLELGDSALYFCASSAHGTSGQETQYFGPGTRLLVL.

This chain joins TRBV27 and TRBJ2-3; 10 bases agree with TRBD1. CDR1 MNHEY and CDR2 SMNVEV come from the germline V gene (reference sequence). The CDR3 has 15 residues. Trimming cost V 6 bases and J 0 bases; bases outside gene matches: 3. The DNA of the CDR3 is TGTGCCAGCAGCGAGGGACAGGGGAGCACAGATACGCAGTATTTT. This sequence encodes CASSEGQGSTDTQYF.

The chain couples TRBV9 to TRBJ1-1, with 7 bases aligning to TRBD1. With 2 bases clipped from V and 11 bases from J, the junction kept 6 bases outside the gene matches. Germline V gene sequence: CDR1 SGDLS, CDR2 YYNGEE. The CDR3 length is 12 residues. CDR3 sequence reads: CASSVFQGEAFF. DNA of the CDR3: TGTGCCAGCAGCGTGTTCCAGGGGGAGGCTTTCTTT.

The DNA of the CDR3 is TGTGCCACCAGCCGGGGTCCGACTGAAGCTTTCTTT. Its protein is CATSRGPTEAFF. This chain connects TRBV15 to TRBJ1-1, with D unresolved. Trimming took 5 bases from V and 5 from J, leaving 9 bases between them. Germline CDR1 reads LNHNV; CDR2 reads YYDKDF (reference sequence). There are 12 residues in the CDR3.

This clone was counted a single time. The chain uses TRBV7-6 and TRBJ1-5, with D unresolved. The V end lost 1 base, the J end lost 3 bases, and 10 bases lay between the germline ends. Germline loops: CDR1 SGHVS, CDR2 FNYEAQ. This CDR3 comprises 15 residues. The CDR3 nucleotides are TGTGCCAGCAGCTTAGAAGCAGTTCCCAATCAGCCCCAGCATTTT. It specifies CASSLEAVPNQPQHF.

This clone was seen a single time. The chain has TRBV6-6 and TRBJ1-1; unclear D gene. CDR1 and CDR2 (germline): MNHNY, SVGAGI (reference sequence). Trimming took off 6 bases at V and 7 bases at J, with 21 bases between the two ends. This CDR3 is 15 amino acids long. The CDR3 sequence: CASRLLSGKVDEAFF. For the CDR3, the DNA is TGTGCCAGCAGACTCCTTTCTGGGAAGGTTGATGAAGCTTTCTTT.

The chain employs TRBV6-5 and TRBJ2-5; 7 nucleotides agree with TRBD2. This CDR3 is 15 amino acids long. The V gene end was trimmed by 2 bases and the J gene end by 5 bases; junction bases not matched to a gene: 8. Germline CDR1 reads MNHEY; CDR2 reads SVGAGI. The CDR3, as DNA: TGTGCCAGCAGTTACAGCGTGGGGGGGTTGGAGACCCAGTACTTC. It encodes CASSYSVGGLETQYF.

The CDR3 loop reads CASSLKIFGVQFF. The CDR3 nucleotides are TGCGCCAGCAGCTTGAAAATTTTCGGGGTTCAGTTCTTC. The J gene is TRBJ2-1, the V gene TRBV5-1; weak D call: TRBD2 (5 bases). Germline values: CDR1 SGHRS, CDR2 YFSETQ. V lost 1 base, J lost 13 bases, and 15 bases lay in between. This CDR3 is 13 amino acids long.

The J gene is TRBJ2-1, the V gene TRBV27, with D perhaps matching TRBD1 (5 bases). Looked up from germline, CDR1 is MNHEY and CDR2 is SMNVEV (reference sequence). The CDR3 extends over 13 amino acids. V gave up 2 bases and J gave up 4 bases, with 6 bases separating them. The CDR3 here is CASSLGQYNEQFF. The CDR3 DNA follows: TGTGCCAGCAGTTTAGGACAATACAATGAGCAGTTCTTC.

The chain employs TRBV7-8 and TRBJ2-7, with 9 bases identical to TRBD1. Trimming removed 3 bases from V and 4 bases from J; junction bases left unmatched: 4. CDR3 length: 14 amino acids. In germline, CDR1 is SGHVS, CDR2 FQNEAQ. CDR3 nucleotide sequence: TGTGCCAGCAGCTTGGGGACAGGGACATACGAGCAGTACTTC. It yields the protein CASSLGTGTYEQYF.

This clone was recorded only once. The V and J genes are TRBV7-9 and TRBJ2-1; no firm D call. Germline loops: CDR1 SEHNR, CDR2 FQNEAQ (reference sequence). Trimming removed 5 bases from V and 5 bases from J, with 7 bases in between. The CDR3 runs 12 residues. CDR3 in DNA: TGTGCCAGCAGCCAGACCAACAATGAGCAGTTCTTC. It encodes CASSQTNNEQFF.